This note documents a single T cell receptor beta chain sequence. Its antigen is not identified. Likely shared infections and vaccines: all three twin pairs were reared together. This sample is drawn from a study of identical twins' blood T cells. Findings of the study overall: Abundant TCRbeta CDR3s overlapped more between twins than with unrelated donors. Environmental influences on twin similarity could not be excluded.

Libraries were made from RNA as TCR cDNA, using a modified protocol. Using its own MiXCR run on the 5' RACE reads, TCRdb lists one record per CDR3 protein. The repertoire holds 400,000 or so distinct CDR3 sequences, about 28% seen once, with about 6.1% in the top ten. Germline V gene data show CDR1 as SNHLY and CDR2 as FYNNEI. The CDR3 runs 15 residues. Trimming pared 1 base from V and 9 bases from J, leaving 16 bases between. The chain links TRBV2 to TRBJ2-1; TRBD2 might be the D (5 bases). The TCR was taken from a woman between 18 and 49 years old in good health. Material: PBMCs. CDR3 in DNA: TGTGCCAGCAGTGAAGGGGCTGGGTCGAGGGCTGAGCAGTTCTTC. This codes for CASSEGAGSRAEQFF.